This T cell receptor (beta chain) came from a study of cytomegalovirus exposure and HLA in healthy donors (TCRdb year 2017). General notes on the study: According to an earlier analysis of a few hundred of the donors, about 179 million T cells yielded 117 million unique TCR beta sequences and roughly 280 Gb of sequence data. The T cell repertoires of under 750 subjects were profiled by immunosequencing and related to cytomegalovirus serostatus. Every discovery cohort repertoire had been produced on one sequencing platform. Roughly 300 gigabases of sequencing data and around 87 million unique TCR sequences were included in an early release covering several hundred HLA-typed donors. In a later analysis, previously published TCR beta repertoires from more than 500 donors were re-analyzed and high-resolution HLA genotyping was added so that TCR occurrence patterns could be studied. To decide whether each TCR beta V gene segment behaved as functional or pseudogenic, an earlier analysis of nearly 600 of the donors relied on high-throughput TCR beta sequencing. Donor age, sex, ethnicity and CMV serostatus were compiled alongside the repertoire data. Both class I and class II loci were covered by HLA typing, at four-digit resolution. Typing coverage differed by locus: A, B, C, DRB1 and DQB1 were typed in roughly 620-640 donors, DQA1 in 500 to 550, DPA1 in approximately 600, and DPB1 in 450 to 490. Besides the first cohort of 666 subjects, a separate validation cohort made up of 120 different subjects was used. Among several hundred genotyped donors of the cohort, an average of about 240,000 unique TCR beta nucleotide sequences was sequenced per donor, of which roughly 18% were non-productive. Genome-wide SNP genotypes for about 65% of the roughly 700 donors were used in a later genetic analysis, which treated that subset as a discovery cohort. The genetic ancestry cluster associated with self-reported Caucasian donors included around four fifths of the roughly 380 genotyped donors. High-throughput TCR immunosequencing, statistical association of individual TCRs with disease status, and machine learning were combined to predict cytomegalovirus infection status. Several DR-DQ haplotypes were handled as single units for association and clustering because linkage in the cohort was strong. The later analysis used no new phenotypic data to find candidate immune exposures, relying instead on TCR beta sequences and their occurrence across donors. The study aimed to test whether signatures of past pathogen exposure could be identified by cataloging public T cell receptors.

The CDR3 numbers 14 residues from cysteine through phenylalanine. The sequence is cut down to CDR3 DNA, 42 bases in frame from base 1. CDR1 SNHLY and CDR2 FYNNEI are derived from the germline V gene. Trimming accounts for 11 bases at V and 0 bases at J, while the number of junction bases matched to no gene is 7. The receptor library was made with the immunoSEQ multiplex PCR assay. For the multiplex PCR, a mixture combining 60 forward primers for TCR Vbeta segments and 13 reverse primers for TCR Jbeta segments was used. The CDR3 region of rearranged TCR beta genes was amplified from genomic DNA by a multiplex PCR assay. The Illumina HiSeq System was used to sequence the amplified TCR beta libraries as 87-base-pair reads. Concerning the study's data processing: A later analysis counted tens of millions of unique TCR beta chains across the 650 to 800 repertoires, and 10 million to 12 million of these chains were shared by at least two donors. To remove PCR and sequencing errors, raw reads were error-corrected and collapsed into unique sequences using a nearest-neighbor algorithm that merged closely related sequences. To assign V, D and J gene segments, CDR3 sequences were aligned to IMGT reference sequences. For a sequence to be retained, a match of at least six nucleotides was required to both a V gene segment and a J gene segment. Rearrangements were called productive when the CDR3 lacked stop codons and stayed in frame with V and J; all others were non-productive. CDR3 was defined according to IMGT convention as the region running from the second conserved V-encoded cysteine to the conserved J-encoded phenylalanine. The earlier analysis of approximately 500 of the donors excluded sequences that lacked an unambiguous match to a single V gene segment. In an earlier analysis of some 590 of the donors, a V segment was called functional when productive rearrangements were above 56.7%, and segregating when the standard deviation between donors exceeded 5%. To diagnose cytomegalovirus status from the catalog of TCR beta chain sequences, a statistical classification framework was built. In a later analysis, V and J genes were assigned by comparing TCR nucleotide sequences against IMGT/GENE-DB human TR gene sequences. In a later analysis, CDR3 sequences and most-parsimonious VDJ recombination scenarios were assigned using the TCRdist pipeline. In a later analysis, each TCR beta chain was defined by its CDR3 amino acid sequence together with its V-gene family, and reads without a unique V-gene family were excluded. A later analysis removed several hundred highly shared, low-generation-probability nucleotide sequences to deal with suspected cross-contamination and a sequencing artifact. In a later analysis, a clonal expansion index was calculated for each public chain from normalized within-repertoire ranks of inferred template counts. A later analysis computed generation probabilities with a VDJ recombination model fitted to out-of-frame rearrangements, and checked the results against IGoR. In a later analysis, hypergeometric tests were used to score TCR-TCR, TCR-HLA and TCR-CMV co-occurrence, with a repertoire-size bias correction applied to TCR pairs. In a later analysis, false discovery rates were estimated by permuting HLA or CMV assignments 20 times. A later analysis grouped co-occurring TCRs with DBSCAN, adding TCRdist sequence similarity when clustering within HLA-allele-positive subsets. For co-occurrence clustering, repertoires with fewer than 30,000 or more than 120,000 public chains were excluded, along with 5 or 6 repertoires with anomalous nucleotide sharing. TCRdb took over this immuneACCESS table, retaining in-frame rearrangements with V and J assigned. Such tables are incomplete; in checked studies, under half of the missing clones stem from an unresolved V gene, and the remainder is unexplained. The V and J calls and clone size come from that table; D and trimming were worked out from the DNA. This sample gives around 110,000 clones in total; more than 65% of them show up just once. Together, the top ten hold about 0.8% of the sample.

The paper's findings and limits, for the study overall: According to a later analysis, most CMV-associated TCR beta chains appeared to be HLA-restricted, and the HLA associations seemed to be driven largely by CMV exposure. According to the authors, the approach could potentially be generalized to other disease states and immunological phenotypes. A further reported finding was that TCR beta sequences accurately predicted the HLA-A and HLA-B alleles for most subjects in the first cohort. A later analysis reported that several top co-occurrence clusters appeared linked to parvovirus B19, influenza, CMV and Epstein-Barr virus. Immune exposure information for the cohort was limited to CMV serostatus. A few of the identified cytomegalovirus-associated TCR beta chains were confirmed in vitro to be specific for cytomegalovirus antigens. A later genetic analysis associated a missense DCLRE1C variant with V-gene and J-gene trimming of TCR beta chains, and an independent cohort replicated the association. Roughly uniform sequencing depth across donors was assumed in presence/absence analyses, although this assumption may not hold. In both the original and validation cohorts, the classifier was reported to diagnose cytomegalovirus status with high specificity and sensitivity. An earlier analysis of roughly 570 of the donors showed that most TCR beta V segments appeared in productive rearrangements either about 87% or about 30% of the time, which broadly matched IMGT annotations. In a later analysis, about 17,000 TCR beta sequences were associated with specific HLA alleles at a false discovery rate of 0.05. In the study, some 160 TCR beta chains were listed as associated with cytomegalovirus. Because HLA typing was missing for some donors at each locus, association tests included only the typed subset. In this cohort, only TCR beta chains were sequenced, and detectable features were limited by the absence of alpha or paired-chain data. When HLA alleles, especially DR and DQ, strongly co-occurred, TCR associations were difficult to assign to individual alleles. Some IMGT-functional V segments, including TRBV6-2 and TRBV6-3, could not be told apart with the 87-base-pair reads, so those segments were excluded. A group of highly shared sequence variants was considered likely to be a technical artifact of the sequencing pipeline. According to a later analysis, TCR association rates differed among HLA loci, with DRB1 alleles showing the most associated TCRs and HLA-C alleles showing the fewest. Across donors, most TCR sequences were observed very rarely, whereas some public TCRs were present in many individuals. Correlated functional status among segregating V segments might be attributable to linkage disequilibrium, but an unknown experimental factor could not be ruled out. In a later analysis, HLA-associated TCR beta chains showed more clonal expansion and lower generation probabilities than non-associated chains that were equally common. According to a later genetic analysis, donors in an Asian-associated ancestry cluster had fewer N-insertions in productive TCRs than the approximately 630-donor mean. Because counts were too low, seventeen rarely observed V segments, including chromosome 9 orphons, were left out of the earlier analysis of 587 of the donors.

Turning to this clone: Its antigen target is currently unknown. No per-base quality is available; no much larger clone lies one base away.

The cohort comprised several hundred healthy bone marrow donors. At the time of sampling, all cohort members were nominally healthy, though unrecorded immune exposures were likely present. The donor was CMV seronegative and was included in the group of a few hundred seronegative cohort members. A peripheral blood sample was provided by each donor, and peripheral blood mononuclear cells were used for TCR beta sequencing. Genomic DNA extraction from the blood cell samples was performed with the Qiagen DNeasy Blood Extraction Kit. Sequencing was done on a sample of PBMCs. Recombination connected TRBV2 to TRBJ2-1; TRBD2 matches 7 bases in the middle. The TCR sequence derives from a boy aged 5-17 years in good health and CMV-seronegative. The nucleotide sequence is TGTGCCGCTGGGCGGGAGCTCTCCTACAATGAGCAGTTCTTC. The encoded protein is CAAGRELSYNEQFF.